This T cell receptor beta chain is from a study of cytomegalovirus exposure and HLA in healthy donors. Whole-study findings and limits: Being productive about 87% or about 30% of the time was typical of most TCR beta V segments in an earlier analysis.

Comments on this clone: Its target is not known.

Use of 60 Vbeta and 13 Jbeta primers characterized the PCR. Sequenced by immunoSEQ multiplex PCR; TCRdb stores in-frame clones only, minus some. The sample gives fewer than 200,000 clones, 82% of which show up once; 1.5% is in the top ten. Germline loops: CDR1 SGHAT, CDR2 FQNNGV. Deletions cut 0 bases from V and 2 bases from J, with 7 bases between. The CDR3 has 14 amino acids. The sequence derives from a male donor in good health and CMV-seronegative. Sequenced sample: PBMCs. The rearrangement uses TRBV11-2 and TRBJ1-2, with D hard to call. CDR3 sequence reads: CASSLDRQNYGYTF. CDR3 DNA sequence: TGTGCCAGCAGCTTAGATCGCCAGAACTATGGCTACACCTTC.